This entry features one T cell receptor (beta chain) sequence. What it binds is unknown. This record belongs to a study of cytomegalovirus exposure and HLA in healthy donors. Study-level points and caveats: In a later analysis, HLA-C alleles had the fewest associated TCRs, DRB1 alleles the most. Being productive about 87% or about 30% of the time was typical of most TCR beta V segments in an earlier analysis. Specificity of a few CMV-associated chains for CMV antigens was verified in vitro.

The PCR ran on 60 Vbeta and 13 Jbeta primers. TCRdb keeps only in-frame clones here, not all; method: immunoSEQ multiplex PCR. The sample comprises some 140,000 clones, approximately 60% of which are singletons, and around 1.6% rests with the top ten. The CDR3 spans 16 residues. V was pared by 4 bases and J by 4 bases, with 5 bases of the junction left unmatched. The V gene's germline CDR1 is MNHNS and CDR2 SASEGT. The sample consisted of PBMCs. The receptor comes from a human donor in good health. The rearrangement uses TRBV6-1 and TRBJ1-4; 11 bases line up with TRBD1. DNA for the CDR3: TGTGCCAGCAGTGCAAGAGGGACAGGGGGTAATGAAAAACTGTTTTTT. Translating gives CASSARGTGGNEKLFF.